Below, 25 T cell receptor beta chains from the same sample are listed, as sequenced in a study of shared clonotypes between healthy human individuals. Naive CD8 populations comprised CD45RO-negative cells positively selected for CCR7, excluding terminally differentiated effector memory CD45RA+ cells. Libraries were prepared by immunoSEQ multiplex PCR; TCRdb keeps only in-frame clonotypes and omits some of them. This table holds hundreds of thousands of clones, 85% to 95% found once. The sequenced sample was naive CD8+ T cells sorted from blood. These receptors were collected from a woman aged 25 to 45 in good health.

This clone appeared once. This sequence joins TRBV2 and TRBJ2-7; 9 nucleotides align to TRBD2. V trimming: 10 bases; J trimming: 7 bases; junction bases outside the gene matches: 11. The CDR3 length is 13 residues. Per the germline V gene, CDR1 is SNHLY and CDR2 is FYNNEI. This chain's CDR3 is CAISAGGSGEQYF. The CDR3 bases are TGTGCCATCTCAGCGGGAGGTTCTGGGGAGCAGTACTTC.

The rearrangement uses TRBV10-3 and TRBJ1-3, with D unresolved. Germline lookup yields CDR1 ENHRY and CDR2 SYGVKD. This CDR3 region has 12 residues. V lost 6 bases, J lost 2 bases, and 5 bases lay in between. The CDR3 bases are TGTGCCATCAGGGACCCTGGAAACACCATATATTTT. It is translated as CAIRDPGNTIYF.

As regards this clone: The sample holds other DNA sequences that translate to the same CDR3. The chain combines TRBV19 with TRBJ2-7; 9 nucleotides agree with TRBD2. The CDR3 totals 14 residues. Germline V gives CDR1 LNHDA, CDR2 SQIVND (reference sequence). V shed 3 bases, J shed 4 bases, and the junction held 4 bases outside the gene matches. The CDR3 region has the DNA TGTGCCAGTAGTATTCGGCTAGCGGGGTACGAGCAGTACTTC. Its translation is CASSIRLAGYEQYF.

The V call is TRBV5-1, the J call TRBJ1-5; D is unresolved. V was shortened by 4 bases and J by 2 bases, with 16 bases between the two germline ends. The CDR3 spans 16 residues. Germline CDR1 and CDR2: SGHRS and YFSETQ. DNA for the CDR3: TGCGCCAGCAGCCTAGAACCCGACATCGGCAATCAGCCCCAGCATTTT. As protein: CASSLEPDIGNQPQHF.

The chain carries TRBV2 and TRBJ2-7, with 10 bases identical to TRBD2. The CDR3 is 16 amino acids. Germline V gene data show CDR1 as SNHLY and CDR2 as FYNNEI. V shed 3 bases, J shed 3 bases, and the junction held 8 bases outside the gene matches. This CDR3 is CASSDLPLAGNYEQYF. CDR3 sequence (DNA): TGTGCCAGCAGTGATCTCCCACTAGCGGGAAACTACGAGCAGTACTTC.

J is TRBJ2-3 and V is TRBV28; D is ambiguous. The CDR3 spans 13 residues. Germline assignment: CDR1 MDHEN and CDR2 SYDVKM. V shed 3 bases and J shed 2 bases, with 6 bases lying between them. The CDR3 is CASSFRFTDTQYF. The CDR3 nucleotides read TGTGCCAGCAGTTTTAGGTTCACAGATACGCAGTATTTT.

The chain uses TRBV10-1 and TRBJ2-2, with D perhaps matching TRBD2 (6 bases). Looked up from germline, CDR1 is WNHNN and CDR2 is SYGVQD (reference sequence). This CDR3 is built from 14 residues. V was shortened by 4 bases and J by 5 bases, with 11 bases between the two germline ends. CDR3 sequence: CASSVTGATGELFF. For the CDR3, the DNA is TGCGCCAGCAGTGTAACGGGAGCGACCGGGGAGCTGTTTTTT.

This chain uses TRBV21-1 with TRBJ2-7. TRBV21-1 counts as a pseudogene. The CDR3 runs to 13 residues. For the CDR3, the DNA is TGTGCCAGCAGCGAAGGACCGCACTACGAGCAGTACTTC. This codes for CASSEGPHYEQYF.

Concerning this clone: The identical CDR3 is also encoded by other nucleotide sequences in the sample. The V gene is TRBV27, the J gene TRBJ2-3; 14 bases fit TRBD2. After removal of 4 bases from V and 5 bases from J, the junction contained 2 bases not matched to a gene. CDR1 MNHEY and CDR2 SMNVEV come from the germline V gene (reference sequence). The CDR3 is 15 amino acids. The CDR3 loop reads CASSYGTSGRDTQYF. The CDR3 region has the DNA TGTGCCAGCAGTTACGGGACTAGCGGGAGAGATACGCAGTATTTT.

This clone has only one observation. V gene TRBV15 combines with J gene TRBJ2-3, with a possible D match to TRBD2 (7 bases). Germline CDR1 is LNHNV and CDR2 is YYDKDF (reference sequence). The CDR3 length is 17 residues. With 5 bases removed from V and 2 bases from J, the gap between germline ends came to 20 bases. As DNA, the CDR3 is TGTGCCACCAGCGGAGGCGGGGGCCTGGGACTCACAGATACGCAGTATTTT. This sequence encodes CATSGGGGLGLTDTQYF.

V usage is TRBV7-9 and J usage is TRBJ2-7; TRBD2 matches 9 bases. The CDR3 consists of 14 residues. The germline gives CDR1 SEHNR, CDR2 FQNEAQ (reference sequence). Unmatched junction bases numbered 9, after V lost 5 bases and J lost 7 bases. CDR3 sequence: CASSLGTSFREQYF. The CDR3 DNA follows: TGTGCCAGCAGCCTTGGGACTAGCTTCCGGGAGCAGTACTTC.

CDR3 sequence: CSVDGTSGRAGEQYF. The CDR3 DNA reads as TGCAGCGTTGACGGGACTAGCGGGAGGGCGGGCGAGCAGTACTTC. The chain employs TRBV29-1 and TRBJ2-7, with 16 bases matching TRBD2. CDR1 and CDR2 (germline): SQVTM, ANQGSEA. This CDR3 region has 15 residues. V shed 3 bases, J shed 6 bases, and the junction held 5 bases outside the gene matches.

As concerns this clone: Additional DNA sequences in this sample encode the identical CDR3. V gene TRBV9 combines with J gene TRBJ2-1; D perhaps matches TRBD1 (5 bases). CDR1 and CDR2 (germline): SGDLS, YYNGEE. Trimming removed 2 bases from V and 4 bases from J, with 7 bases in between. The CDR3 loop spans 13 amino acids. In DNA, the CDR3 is TGTGCCAGCAGCGTCGACAGTTACAATGAGCAGTTCTTC. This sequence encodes CASSVDSYNEQFF.

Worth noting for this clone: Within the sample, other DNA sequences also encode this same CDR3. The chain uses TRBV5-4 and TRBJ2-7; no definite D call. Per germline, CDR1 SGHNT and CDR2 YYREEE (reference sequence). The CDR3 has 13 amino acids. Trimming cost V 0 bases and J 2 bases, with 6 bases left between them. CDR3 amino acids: CASSLGPTYEQYF. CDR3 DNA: TGTGCCAGCAGCTTGGGACCTACCTACGAGCAGTACTTC.

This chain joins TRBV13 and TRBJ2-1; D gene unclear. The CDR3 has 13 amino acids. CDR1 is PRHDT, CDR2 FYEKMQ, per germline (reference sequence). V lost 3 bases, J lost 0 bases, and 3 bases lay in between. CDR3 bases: TGTGCCAGCAGCTTTATCTCCTACAATGAGCAGTTCTTC. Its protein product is CASSFISYNEQFF.

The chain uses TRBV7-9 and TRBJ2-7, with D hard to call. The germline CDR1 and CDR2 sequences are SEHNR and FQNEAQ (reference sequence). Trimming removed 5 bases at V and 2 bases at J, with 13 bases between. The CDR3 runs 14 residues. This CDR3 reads CASSPRIGPYEQYF. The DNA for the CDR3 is TGTGCCAGCAGCCCTAGGATAGGTCCCTACGAGCAGTACTTC.

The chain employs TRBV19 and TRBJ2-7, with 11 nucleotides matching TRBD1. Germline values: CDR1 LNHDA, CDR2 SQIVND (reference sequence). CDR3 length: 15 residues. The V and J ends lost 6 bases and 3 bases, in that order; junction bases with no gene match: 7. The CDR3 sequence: CASSFSGTGGYEQYF. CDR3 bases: TGTGCCAGTAGCTTTTCCGGGACAGGGGGCTACGAGCAGTACTTC.

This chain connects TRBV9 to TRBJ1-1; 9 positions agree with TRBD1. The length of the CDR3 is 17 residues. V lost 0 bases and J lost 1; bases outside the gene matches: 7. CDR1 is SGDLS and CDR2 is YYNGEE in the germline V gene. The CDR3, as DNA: TGTGCCAGCAGCGTAGGACAGGGGGTCTTCAAGAACACTGAAGCTTTCTTT. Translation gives CASSVGQGVFKNTEAFF.

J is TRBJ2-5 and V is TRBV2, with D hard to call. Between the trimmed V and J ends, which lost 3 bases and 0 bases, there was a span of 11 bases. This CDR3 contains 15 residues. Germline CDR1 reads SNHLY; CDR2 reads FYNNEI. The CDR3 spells CASSDHGLYQETQYF. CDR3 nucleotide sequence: TGTGCCAGCAGTGACCACGGTTTGTACCAAGAGACCCAGTACTTC. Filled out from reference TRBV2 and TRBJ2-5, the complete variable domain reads EPEVTQTPSHQVTQMGQEVILRCVPISNHLYFYWYRQILGQKVEFLVSFYNNEISEKSEIFDDQFSVERPDGSNFTLKIRSTKLEDSAMYFCASSDHGLYQETQYFGPGTRLLVL.

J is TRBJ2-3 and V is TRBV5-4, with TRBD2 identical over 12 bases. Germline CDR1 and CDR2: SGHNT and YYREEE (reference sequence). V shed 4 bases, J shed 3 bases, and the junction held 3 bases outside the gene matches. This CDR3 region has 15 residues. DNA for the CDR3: TGTGCCAGCAGCCTGGGGACTAGCGGGACAGATACGCAGTATTTT. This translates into CASSLGTSGTDTQYF.

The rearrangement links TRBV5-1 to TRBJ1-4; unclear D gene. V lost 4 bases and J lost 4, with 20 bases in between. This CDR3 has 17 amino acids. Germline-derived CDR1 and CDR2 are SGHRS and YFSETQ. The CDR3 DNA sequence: TGCGCCAGCAGCCCCGGCGTATCGTGGGGTGATAATGAAAAACTGTTTTTT. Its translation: CASSPGVSWGDNEKLFF.

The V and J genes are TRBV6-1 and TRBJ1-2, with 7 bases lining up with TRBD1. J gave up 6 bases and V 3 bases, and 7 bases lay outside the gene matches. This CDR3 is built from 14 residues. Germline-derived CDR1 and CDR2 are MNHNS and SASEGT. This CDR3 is CASSDEHRGDGYTF. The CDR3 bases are TGTGCCAGCAGTGATGAGCACAGGGGCGATGGCTACACCTTC.

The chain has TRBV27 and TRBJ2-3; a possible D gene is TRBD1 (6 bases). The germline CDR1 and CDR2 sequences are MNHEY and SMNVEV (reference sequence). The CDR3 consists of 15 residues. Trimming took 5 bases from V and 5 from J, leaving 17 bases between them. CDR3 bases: TGTGCCAGCAGTAGCTCGGGACCCAGGGGAGATACGCAGTATTTT. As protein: CASSSSGPRGDTQYF.

The chain's CDR3 is CASSIDNSYEQYF. The CDR3 DNA follows: TGTGCCAGCAGCATCGACAACTCCTACGAGCAGTACTTC. The V call is TRBV13, the J call TRBJ2-7; D gene unclear. The CDR3 length is 13 residues. V was shortened by 5 bases and J by 0 bases, with 8 bases between the two germline ends. Germline V CDR1 and CDR2: PRHDT, FYEKMQ (reference sequence).

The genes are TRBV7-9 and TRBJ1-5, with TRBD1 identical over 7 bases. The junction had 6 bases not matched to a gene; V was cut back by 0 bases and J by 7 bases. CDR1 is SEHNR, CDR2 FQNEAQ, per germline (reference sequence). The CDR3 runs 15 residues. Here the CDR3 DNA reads TGTGCCAGCAGCTTAGCGGGTATAGGGGGCCAGCCCCAGCATTTT. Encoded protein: CASSLAGIGGQPQHF.